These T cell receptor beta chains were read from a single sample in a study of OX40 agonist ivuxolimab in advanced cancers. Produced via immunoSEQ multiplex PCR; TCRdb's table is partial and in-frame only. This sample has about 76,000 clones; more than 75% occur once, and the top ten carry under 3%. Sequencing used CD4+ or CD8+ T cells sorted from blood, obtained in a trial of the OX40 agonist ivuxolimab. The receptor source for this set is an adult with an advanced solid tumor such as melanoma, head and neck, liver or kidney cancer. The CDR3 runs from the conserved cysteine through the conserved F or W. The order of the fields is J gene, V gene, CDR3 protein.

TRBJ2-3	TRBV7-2	CASSFRGTGQSDTQYF
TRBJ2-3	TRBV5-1	CASSLEPGTSTDTQYF
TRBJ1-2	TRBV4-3	CASSQASGLLYGYTF
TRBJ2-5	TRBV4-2	CASSQVRAETQYF
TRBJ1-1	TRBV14	CASSQGAGTNRGLKAFF
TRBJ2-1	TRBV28	CASRLSGGGNEQFF
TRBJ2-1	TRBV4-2	CASSQLSDFNNEQFF
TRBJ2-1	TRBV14	CASSAGPRRFF
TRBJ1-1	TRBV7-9	CASSPKVRGAFF
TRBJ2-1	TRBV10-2	CASSEPGLGPYNEQFF
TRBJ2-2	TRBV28	CASLLSGLGTGELFF
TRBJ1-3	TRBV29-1	CSVFSGNTIYF
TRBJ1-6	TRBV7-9	CASRYTGDAGSPLHF